This passage covers 12 T cell receptor beta chains from one sample sequenced in a study of response to subunit inactivated influenza vaccine. TCRdb re-called the RT-PCR reads through MiXCR, storing one row per CDR3 protein. Counted here are about 300,000 distinct CDR3 sequences, just over 20% occurring once; the ten biggest clones make up roughly 10%. Material: PBMCs from blood, obtained 21 months after vaccination. These receptors all stem from a man aged 50-75 years who received an inactivated influenza vaccine.

This clonotype has only a few counts. V gene TRBV12-3 or TRBV12-4 combines with J gene TRBJ1-6, with a possible D match to TRBD1 (6 bases). This CDR3 comprises 14 residues. Trimming took off 7 bases at V and 4 bases at J, with 11 bases between the two ends. The CDR3 coding sequence is TGTGCCAGCAACCTACAGGGATATAATTCACCCCTCCACTTT. This gives the protein CASNLQGYNSPLHF.

This clonotype was seen only a few times. The chain employs TRBV29-1 and TRBJ2-2; 8 bases line up with TRBD1. Trimming took 6 bases from V and 10 from J; bases not matched to a gene: 4. Germline loops: CDR1 SQVTM, CDR2 ANQGSEA. The CDR3 totals 11 residues. The CDR3 DNA reads TGCAGCGTGCCAGGGGGCGCGGAGCTGTTTTTT. This codes for CSVPGGAELFF.

Only a few counts were recorded for this clonotype. The chain recombines TRBV6-2 or TRBV6-3 with TRBJ2-2, with a weak D call TRBD1 (5 bases). Trimming shortened V by 6 bases and J by 7 bases, and 15 bases separated the two germline ends. Germline assignment: CDR1 MNHEY and CDR2 SVGEGT. The CDR3 has 14 residues. This chain's CDR3 is CASSRLTVLGELFF. CDR3 coding DNA: TGTGCCAGCAGCCGCCTGACAGTACTCGGGGAGCTGTTTTTT.

This clonotype was counted a few times. The chain uses TRBV7-3 and TRBJ1-1, with 7 bases aligning to TRBD1. CDR3 size: 15 residues. J lost 0 bases, V lost 2 bases, and 3 bases had no gene match. In germline, CDR1 is SGHTA, CDR2 FQGTGA. CDR3 nucleotide sequence: TGTGCCAGCAGCTTAGAGGGACAGCTGAACACTGAAGCTTTCTTT. Its translation is CASSLEGQLNTEAFF.

This chain connects TRBV19 to TRBJ1-1; D call uncertain. Germline V gives CDR1 LNHDA, CDR2 SQIVND (reference sequence). The CDR3 loop spans 13 amino acids. V lost 1 base and J 4 bases, leaving 7 bases between the germline ends. The CDR3: CASSIAAGTEAFF. Here the CDR3 DNA reads TGTGCCAGTAGTATAGCTGCCGGCACTGAAGCTTTCTTT.

The chain has TRBV7-9 and TRBJ2-5; no clear D gene. Trimming removed 3 bases at V and 2 bases at J, with 7 bases between. Germline values: CDR1 SEHNR, CDR2 FQNEAQ (reference sequence). The CDR3 length is 13 residues. The CDR3 protein is CASSFGSQETQYF. The CDR3 DNA reads as TGTGCCAGCAGCTTCGGCAGTCAAGAGACCCAGTACTTC.

This clonotype was seen a single time. Compared with germline, one end of the junction differs, possibly owing to a read error. The chain employs TRBV12-3 or TRBV12-4 and TRBJ2-5; D tentatively fits TRBD1 or TRBD2 (6 bases each). This CDR3 has 15 amino acids. CDR3 DNA sequence: TGTGCCAGCAGCGTACGGGGGCTGGGTGTGGAGATCCAGTACTTC. It is translated as CASSVRGLGVEIQYF.

This clonotype was detected ten times or more. The chain joins TRBV3-1 to TRBJ1-1; 8 bases fit TRBD1. The CDR3 is made up of 13 amino acids. With 4 bases clipped from V and 5 bases from J, the junction kept 3 bases outside the gene matches. CDR1 is LGHDT and CDR2 is YNNKEL in the germline V gene (reference sequence). The CDR3 loop reads CASSPDRETEAFF. In DNA form, the CDR3 reads TGTGCCAGCAGCCCGGACAGGGAGACTGAAGCTTTCTTT.

There are many counts of this clonotype. V and J are TRBV12-3 or TRBV12-4 and TRBJ1-6, with a tentative D call TRBD1 (5 bases). Trimming took 1 base from V and 9 from J, leaving 10 bases between them. This CDR3 has 14 amino acids. CDR3 sequence: CASSLVQGTSPLHF. The CDR3 nucleotides read TGTGCCAGCAGTTTAGTTCAGGGAACTTCACCCCTCCACTTT.

This clonotype was found many times. This rearrangement joins TRBV20-1 to TRBJ1-5; D is ambiguous. The germline CDR1 and CDR2 sequences are DFQATT and SNEGSKA (reference sequence). This CDR3 comprises 12 residues. Trimming shortened V by 0 bases and J by 5 bases, and 5 bases separated the two germline ends. This chain's CDR3 is CSARDYHQPQHF. The CDR3 DNA reads TGCAGTGCTAGAGATTATCATCAGCCCCAGCATTTT.

The rearrangement joins TRBV4-2 to TRBJ2-1, with TRBD1 matching 8 bases. Trimming took 0 bases from V and 7 from J; bases not matched to a gene: 8. The CDR3 runs 16 residues. Per the germline V gene, CDR1 is LGHNA and CDR2 is YNFKEQ. CDR3 residues: CASSQDGTGGRNEQFF. In DNA, the CDR3 is TGTGCCAGCAGCCAAGATGGGACAGGCGGTCGGAATGAGCAGTTCTTC.

This clonotype was picked up many times. The J gene is TRBJ1-6, the V gene TRBV10-3; 9 nucleotides agree with TRBD1. The CDR3 runs 15 residues. CDR1 ENHRY and CDR2 SYGVKD come from the germline V gene. V was clipped by 6 bases and J by 8 bases; unmatched bases: 8. CDR3 residues: CAIRQGASLDSPLHF. The CDR3 nucleotides are TGTGCCATCAGACAGGGGGCTTCCCTGGATTCACCCCTCCACTTT.